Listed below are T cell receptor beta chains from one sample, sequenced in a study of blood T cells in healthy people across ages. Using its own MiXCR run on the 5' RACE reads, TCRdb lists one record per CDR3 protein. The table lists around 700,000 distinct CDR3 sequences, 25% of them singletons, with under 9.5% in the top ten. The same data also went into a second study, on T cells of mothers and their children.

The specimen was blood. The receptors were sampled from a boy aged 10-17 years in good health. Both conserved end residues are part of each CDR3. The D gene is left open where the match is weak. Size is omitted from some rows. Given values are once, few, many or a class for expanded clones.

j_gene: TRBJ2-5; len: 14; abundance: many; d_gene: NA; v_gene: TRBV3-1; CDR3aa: CASSQARSQETQYF; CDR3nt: TGTGCCAGCAGCCAAGCTAGAAGCCAAGAGACCCAGTACTTC
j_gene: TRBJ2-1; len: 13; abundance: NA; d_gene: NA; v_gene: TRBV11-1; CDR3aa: CASSKESYNEQFF; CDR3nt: TGTGCCAGCAGCAAAGAGTCCTACAATGAGCAGTTCTTC
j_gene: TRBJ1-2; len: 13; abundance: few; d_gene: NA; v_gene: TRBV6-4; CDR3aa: CASSEGSNYGYTF; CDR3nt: TGTGCCAGCAGTGAGGGATCTAACTATGGCTACACCTTC
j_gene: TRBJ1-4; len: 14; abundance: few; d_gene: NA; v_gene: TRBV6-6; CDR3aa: CASSDPGEAEKLFF; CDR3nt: TGTGCCAGCAGTGACCCTGGGGAGGCGGAAAAACTGTTTTTT
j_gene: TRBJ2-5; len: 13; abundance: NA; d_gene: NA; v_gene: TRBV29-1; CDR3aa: CSVVAGYMETQYF; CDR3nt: TGCAGCGTTGTAGCAGGGTATATGGAGACCCAGTACTTC
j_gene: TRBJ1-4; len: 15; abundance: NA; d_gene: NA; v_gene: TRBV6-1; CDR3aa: CASSAYPGLNEKLFF; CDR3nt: TGTGCCAGCAGTGCGTACCCCGGTCTCAATGAAAAACTGTTTTTT
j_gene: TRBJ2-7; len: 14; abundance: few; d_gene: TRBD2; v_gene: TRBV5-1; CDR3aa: CATSTSGGTYEQYF; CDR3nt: TGTGCCACCTCTACTAGCGGGGGAACCTACGAGCAGTACTTC
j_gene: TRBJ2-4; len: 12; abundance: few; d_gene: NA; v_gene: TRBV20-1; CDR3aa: CSAHGGTDPQYF; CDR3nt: TGCAGTGCCCATGGCGGGACAGACCCACAGTACTTC
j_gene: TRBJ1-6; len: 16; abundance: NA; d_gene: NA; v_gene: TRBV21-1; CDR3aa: CASSKYRDSNNSPLHF; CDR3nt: TGTGCCAGCAGCAAGTACCGGGACAGCAATAATTCACCCCTCCACTTT
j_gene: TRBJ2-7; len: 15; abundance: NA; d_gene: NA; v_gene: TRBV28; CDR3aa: CASKLGIYSSYEQYF; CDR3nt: TGTGCCAGCAAACTCGGGATCTATAGCTCCTACGAGCAGTACTTC
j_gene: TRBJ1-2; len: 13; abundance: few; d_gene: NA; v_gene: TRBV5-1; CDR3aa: CASSPGDRSRYTF; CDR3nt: TGCGCCAGCAGCCCCGGCGACAGGTCTCGCTACACCTTC
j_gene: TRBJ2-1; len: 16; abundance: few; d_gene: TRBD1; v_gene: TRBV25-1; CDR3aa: CASSEGMGQGYNKQFF; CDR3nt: TGTGCCAGCAGTGAAGGGATGGGACAGGGTTACAATAAGCAGTTCTTC
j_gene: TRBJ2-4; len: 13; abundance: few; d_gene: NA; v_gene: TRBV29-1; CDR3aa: CSVEDRAGNIQYF; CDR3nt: TGCAGCGTTGAAGATCGGGCAGGGAACATTCAGTACTTC
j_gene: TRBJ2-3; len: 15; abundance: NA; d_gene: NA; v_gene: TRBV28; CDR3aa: CASSLNGLSTDTQYF; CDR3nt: TGTGCCAGCAGTTTAAACGGGTTAAGCACAGATACGCAGTATTTT
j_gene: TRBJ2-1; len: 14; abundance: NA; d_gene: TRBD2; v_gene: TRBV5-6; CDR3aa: CASSVGLATREQFF; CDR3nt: TGTGCCAGCAGCGTCGGACTAGCCACTCGGGAGCAGTTCTTC
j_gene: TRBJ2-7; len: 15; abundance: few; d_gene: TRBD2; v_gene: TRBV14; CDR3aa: CASSQLWGGSYEQYF; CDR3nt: TGTGCCAGCAGCCAGCTTTGGGGGGGCTCCTACGAGCAGTACTTC
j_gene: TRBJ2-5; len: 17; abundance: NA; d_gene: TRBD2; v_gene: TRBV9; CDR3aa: CASSVVWVGSGRETQYF; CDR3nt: TGTGCCAGCAGCGTAGTTTGGGTCGGGAGCGGGAGAGAGACCCAGTACTTC
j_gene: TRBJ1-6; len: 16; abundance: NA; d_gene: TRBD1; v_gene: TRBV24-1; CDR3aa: CATSEPRTGPNSPLHF; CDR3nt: TGTGCCACCAGTGAACCCCGGACAGGGCCGAATTCACCCCTCCACTTT
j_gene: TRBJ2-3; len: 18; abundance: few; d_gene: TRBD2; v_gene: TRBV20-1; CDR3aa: CSAPGRGLAGASTDTQYF; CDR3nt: TGCAGTGCACCAGGACGAGGACTAGCGGGAGCTAGCACAGATACGCAGTATTTT
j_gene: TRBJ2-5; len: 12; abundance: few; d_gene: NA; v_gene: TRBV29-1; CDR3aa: CSVWGLGETQYF; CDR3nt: TGCAGCGTTTGGGGGCTCGGTGAGACCCAGTACTTC
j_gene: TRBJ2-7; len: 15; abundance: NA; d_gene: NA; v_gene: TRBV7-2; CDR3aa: CASSLPGRTEYEQYF; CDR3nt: TGTGCCAGCAGCTTACCGGGACGGACAGAATACGAGCAGTACTTC
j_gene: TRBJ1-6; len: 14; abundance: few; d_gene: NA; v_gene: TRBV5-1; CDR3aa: CASSFDGYNSPLHF; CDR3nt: TGCGCCAGCAGCTTCGACGGTTATAATTCACCCCTCCACTTT